This paragraph covers one T cell receptor (beta chain) sequence. Its antigen is not known. TCRdb's copy holds only in-frame clones and misses some; the assay was immunoSEQ multiplex PCR. Among tens of thousands of clones, roughly 90% were seen once, and the ten largest hold over 20%. This entry is derived from a study of T cell responses to AZD1222 COVID-19 vaccine. Points from the study as a whole: Dominant at 160-218 and 743-854, vaccine-associated CD4 TCRs also spanned spike. Of the AZD1222 recipients, only 5 or 6 were seropositive at baseline.

V lost 4 bases to trimming and J lost 3 bases, with 11 bases between them. CDR1 is KGHDR, CDR2 SFDVKD, per germline. This CDR3 spans 14 amino acids. This receptor was obtained from an adult in good health. Specimen: peripheral blood, collected on day 0 of AZD1222 vaccination. V is TRBV24-1 and J is TRBJ1-2; D is perhaps TRBD1 (5 bases). In DNA, the CDR3 is TGTGCCACCAGTGACCGCAGGGAGCACTATGGCTACACCTTC. This encodes CATSDRREHYGYTF.